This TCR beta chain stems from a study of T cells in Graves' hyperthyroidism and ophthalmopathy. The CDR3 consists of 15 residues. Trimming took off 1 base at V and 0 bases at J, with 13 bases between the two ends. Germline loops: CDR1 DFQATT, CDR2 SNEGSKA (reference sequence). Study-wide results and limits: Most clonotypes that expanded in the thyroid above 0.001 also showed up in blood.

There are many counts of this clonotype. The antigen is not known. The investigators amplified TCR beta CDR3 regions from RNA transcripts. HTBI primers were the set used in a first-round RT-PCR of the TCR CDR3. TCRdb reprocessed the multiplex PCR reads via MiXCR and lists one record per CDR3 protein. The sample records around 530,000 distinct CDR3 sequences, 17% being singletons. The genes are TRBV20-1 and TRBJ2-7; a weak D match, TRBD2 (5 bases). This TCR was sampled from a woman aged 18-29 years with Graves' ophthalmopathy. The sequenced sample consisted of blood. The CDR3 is CSARGPGSLSYEQYF. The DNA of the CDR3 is TGCAGTGCTAGAGGCCCGGGATCCCTCTCCTACGAGCAGTACTTC.